This TCR beta chain derives from a study of cytomegalovirus exposure and HLA in healthy donors. Study-wide results and limits: In a later analysis, at a false discovery rate of 0.05, approximately 16,000 TCR beta sequences matched HLA alleles. Available immune exposure information was restricted to CMV serostatus only. In a later analysis, a genetic analysis reported fewer productive-TCR N-insertions in an Asian-associated ancestry cluster than the cohort average. Reports indicate that TCR beta sequences accurately predicted the HLA-A and HLA-B alleles of most subjects.

Germline CDR1 ENHRY, CDR2 SYGVKD. The CDR3 contains 15 residues. Trimming removed 6 bases at V and 6 bases at J, with 18 bases between. Note on this clone: The target antigen is unknown.

The PCR made use of 60 Vbeta and 13 Jbeta primers. Clones were read by immunoSEQ multiplex PCR, and TCRdb kept only the in-frame ones, dropping some. The data contain nearly 100,000 clones, approximately 9% of them singletons. This sequence originates from a middle-aged man in good health and CMV-seropositive. The J gene is TRBJ2-1, the V gene TRBV10-3, with D maybe TRBD2 (8 bases). The sequenced material came from PBMCs. CDR3 protein: CAIREDRRGVNEQFF. DNA for the CDR3: TGTGCCATCAGAGAGGACAGGCGGGGGGTCAATGAGCAGTTCTTC.